The T cell receptor (beta chain) under discussion was sequenced for a study of identical twins. One entry per CDR3 protein results from TCRdb running MiXCR on the 5' RACE reads. This sample has 200,000 or so distinct CDR3 sequences; approximately 15% occur once, and the top ten carry 35% to 45%. Trimming left V 4 bases short and J 4 bases short, with 16 bases between. The germline gives CDR1 SEHNR, CDR2 FQNEAQ (reference sequence). The CDR3 extends over 15 amino acids. In addition, the sample was reused for a study of T cells expressing NK-cell markers.

Sample: CD8+ T cells sorted from blood. This rearrangement joins TRBV7-9 to TRBJ1-1; TRBD1 is a possible D gene (6 bases). The TCR was taken from a young woman in good health. The CDR3 region is CASSSNRVGGTEAFF. The CDR3 DNA follows: TGTGCCAGCAGCTCGAACAGGGTGGGGGGCACTGAAGCTTTCTTT.